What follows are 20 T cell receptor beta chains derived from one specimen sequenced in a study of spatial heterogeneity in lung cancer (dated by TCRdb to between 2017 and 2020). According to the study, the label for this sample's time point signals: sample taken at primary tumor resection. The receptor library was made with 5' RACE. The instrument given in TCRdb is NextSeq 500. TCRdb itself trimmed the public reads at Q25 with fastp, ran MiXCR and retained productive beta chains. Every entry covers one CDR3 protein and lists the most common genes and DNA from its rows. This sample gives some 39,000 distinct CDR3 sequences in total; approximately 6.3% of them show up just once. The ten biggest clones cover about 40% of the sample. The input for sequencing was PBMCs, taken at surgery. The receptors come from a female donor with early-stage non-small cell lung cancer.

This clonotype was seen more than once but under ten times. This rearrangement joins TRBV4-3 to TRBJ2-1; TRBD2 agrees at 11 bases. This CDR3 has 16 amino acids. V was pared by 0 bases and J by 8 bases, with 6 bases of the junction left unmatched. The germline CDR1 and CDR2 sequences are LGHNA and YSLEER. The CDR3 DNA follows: TGCGCCAGCAGCCAAGAAATAGCGGGGGGGCCGGATGAGCAGTTCTTC. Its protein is CASSQEIAGGPDEQFF.

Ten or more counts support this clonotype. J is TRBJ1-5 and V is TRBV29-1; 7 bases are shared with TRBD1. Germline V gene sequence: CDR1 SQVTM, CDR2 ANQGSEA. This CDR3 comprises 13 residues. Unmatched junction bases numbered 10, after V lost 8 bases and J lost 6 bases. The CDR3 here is CSPPTGTSQPQHF. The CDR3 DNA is TGCAGCCCCCCGACAGGGACCAGTCAGCCCCAGCATTTT.

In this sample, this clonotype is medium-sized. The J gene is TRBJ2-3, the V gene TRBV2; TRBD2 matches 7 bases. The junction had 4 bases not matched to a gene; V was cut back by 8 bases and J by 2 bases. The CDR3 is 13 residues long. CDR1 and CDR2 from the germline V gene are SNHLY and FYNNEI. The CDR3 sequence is CASSGGNTDTQYF. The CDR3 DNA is TGTGCCAGCTCGGGGGGAAACACAGATACGCAGTATTTT.

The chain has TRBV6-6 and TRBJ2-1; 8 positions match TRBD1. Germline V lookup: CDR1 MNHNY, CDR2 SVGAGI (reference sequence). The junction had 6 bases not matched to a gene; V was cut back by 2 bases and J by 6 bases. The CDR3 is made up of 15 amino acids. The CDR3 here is CASSYGQGWGNEQFF. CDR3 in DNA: TGTGCCAGCAGTTACGGACAGGGTTGGGGCAATGAGCAGTTCTTC.

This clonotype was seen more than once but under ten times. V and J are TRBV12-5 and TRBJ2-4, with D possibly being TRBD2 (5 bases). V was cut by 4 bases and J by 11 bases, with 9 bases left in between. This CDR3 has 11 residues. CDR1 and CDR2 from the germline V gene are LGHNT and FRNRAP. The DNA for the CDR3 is TGTGCTAGTGGTTCCGGGATCCTTCAGTACTTC. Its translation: CASGSGILQYF.

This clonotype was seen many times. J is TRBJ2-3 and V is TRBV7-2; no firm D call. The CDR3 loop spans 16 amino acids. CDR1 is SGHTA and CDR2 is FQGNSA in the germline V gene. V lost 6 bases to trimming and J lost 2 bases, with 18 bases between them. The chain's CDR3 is CASSSYRSRNTDTQYF. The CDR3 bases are TGTGCCAGCAGTTCCTATCGATCAAGGAACACAGATACGCAGTATTTT.

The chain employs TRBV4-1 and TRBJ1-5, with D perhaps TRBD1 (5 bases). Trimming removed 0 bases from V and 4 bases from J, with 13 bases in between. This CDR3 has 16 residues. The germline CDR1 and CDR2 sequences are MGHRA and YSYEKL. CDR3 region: CASSQDQWGGNQPQHF. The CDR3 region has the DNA TGCGCCAGCAGCCAAGATCAATGGGGCGGGAATCAGCCCCAGCATTTT.

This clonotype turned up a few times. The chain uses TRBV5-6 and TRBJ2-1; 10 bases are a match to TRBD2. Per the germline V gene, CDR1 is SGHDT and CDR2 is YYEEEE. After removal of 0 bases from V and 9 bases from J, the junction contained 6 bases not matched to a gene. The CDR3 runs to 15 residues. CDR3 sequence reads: CASSLVIAGGREQFF. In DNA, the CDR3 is TGTGCCAGCAGCTTGGTAATAGCGGGGGGACGTGAGCAGTTCTTC. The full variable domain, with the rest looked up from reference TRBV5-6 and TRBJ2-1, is DAGVTQSPTHLIKTRGQQVTLRCSPKSGHDTVSWYQQALGQGPQFIFQYYEEEERQRGNFPDRFSGHQFPNYSSELNVNALLLGDSALYLCASSLVIAGGREQFFGPGTRLTVL.

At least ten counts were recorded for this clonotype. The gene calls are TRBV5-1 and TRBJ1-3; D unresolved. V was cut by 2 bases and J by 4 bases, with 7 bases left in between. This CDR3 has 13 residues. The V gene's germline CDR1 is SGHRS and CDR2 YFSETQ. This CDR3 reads CASSFKLGNTIYF. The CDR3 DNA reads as TGCGCCAGCAGCTTCAAACTAGGAAACACCATATATTTT.

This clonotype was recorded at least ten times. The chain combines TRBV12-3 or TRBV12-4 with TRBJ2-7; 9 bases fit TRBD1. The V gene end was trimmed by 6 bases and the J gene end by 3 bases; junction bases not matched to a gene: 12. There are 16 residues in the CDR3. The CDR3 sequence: CASSGSTGTGSYEQYF. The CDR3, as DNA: TGTGCCAGCAGCGGAAGCACCGGGACAGGGAGCTACGAGCAGTACTTC.

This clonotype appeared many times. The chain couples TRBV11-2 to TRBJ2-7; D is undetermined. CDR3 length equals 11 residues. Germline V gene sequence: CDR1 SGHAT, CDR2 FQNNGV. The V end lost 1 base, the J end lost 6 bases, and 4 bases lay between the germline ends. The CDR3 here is CASSLAPEQYF. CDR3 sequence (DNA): TGTGCCAGCAGCTTAGCTCCCGAGCAGTACTTC.

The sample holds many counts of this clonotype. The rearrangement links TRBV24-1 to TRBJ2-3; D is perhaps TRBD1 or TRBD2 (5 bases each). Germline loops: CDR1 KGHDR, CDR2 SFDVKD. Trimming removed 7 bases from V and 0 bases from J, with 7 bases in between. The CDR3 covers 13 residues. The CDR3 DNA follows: TGTGCCACCAGGTGGGACAGCACAGATACGCAGTATTTT. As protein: CATRWDSTDTQYF.

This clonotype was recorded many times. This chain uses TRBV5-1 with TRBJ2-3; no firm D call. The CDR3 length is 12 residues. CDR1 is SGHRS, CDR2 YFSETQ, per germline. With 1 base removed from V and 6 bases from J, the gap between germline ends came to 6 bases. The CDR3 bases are TGCGCCAGCAGCTTGATGCGGGATACGCAGTATTTT. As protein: CASSLMRDTQYF.

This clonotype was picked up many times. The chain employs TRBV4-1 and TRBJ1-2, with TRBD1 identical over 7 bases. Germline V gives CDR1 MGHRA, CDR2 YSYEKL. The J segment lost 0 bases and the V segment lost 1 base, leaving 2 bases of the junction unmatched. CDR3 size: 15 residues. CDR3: CASSQGQGANYGYTF. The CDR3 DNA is TGCGCCAGCAGCCAAGGACAGGGAGCTAACTATGGCTACACCTTC.

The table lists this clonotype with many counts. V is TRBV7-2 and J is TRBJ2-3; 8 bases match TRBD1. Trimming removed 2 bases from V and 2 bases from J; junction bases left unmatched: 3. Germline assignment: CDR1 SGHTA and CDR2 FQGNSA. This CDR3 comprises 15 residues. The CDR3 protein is CASSLSQGATDTQYF. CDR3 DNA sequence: TGTGCCAGCAGCTTATCTCAGGGGGCCACAGATACGCAGTATTTT.

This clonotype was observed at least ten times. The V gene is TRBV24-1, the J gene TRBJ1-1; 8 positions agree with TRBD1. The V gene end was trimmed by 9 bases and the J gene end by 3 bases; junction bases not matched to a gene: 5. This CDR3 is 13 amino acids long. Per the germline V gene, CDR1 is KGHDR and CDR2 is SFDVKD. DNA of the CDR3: TGTGCCACCGGAGGACAGGGCTACACTGAAGCTTTCTTT. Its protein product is CATGGQGYTEAFF.

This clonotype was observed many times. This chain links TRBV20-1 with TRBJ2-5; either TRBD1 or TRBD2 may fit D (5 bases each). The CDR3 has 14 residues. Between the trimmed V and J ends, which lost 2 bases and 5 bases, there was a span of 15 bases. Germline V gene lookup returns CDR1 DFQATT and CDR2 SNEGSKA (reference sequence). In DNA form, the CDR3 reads TGCAGTGCTAGACTTACTCTGGGGGTGGAGACCCAGTACTTC. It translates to CSARLTLGVETQYF.

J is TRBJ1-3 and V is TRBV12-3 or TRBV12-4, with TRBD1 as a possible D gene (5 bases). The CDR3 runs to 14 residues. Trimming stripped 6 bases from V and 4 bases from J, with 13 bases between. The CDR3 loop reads CASSPGGSGNTIYF. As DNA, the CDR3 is TGTGCCAGCAGCCCGGGGGGTTCGGGAAACACCATATATTTT.

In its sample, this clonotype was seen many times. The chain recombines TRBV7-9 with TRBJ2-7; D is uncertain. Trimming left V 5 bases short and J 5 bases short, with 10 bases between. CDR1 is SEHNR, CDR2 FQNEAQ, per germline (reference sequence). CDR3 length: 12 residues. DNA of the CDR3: TGTGCCAGCAGCGCCACCCGGGACGAGCAGTACTTC. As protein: CASSATRDEQYF.

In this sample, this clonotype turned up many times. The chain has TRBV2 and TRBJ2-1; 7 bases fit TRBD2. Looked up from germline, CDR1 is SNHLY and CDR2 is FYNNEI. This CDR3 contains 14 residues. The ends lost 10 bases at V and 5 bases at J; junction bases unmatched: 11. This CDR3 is CANRRGGGHNEQFF. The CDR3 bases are TGTGCCAACCGGCGGGGCGGGGGACACAATGAGCAGTTCTTC.